The 27 T cell receptor beta chains below come from one sample, sequenced in a study of blood T cell repertoires in COVID-19. Data came from immunoSEQ multiplex PCR; TCRdb stores just in-frame clones and leaves some out. The table lists about 170,000 clones, around 83% of them singletons. Source material: peripheral blood. Source of these receptors: a woman aged 70-85 years who had recovered from COVID-19.

The chain is built from TRBV3-1 (or the pseudogene TRBV3-2) and TRBJ1-2, with TRBD1 matching 9 bases. CDR1 LGHDT and CDR2 YNNKEL come from the germline V gene (reference sequence). Losses at the gene ends were 0 bases for V and 8 bases for J; bases not matched to a gene: 7. This CDR3 spans 15 amino acids. The CDR3 DNA reads as TGTGCCAGCAGCCAAGATGGGGGGACAGGGCCCGGCTACACCTTC. Protein: CASSQDGGTGPGYTF.

Only a few counts were recorded for this clone. The chain joins TRBV18 to TRBJ1-6; TRBD1 agrees at 11 bases. The CDR3 length is 17 residues. V gave up 2 bases and J gave up 9 bases; unmatched junction bases: 9. Germline CDR1 KGHSH, CDR2 LQKENI. CDR3 bases: TGTGCCAGCTCACCAAGGGGACAGGGGGTTCGTGGTTCACCCCTCCACTTT. Encoded protein: CASSPRGQGVRGSPLHF.

The rearrangement joins TRBV5-1 to TRBJ1-1; D call uncertain. This CDR3 contains 15 residues. Germline V gene sequence: CDR1 SGHRS, CDR2 YFSETQ. The V and J ends lost 0 bases and 3 bases respectively, with 12 bases between them. The CDR3 DNA sequence: TGCGCCAGCAGCTTGGAAGGCGGCGGGGACACTGAAGCTTTCTTT. The encoded protein is CASSLEGGGDTEAFF.

In DNA form, the CDR3 reads TGTGCCAGCAGCCCCGACAGGACCCACACAGATACGCAGTATTTT. Protein product: CASSPDRTHTDTQYF. J is TRBJ2-3 and V is TRBV7-2; D may be TRBD1 (6 bases). Per germline, CDR1 SGHTA and CDR2 FQGNSA. The CDR3 runs 15 residues. V lost 5 bases to trimming and J lost 2 bases, with 14 bases between them.

This clone was picked up many times. The chain couples TRBV7-9 to TRBJ1-3; D remains unclear. CDR1 is SEHNR, CDR2 FQNEAQ, per germline (reference sequence). V was cut by 2 bases and J by 8 bases, with 13 bases left in between. This CDR3 has 14 residues. The CDR3 DNA sequence: TGTGCCAGCAGCTTAATGGGGAGTGGGGACACCATATATTTT. Translating gives CASSLMGSGDTIYF.

V usage is TRBV12-3 or TRBV12-4 and J usage is TRBJ1-1; D is unresolved. The CDR3 covers 12 residues. V was shortened by 6 bases and J by 4 bases, with 9 bases between the two germline ends. This chain's CDR3 is CASSPRGTEAFF. DNA for the CDR3: TGTGCCAGCAGCCCCCGGGGCACTGAAGCTTTCTTT.

V usage is TRBV6-5 and J usage is TRBJ1-2, with 8 bases lining up with TRBD1. The ends lost 4 bases at V and 8 bases at J; junction bases unmatched: 6. The CDR3 is made up of 13 amino acids. Germline assignment: CDR1 MNHEY and CDR2 SVGAGI. CDR3 DNA sequence: TGTGCCAGCAGTTGGACCGACAGGGGCGGCTACACCTTC. Translating it yields CASSWTDRGGYTF.

J is TRBJ1-1 and V is TRBV6-6, with 7 bases identical to TRBD1. CDR3 length equals 15 residues. Germline lookup yields CDR1 MNHNY and CDR2 SVGAGI (reference sequence). J gave up 2 bases and V 4 bases, and 7 bases lay outside the gene matches. CDR3 sequence: CASSFGQGVNTEAFF. CDR3 coding DNA: TGTGCCAGCAGTTTCGGTCAGGGGGTCAACACTGAAGCTTTCTTT.

The genes are TRBV6-1 and TRBJ2-3; D gene ambiguous. This CDR3 contains 14 residues. Germline loops: CDR1 MNHNS, CDR2 SASEGT. Trimming stripped 1 base from V and 0 bases from J, with 5 bases between. The CDR3 loop reads CASSEVASTDTQYF. CDR3 in DNA: TGTGCCAGCAGTGAAGTGGCCAGCACAGATACGCAGTATTTT.

J is TRBJ1-6 and V is TRBV10-3; no definite D call. The CDR3 runs 13 residues. The germline V and J ends were trimmed by 6 bases and 8 bases, with 11 bases remaining between them. Germline-derived CDR1 and CDR2 are ENHRY and SYGVKD. CDR3 nucleotides: TGTGCCATCAGGGCGGTGGAGGATTCACCCCTCCACTTT. This encodes CAIRAVEDSPLHF.

The CDR3 reads CASSGGGNTEAFF. CDR3 bases: TGTGCCAGCTCTGGGGGGGGGAACACTGAAGCTTTCTTT. The V gene is TRBV18, the J gene TRBJ1-1; tentatively, D is TRBD1 (5 bases). Per the germline V gene, CDR1 is KGHSH and CDR2 is LQKENI. The length of the CDR3 is 13 residues. V was cut by 6 bases and J by 1 base, with 9 bases left in between.

The CDR3 reads CASSLMSRQYF. In nucleotides, the CDR3 is TGTGCCAGCAGTTTGATGAGTCGGCAGTACTTC. The chain has TRBV12-3 or TRBV12-4 and TRBJ2-7; D gene uncertain. The V end lost 3 bases, the J end lost 9 bases, and 9 bases lay between the germline ends. There are 11 residues in the CDR3.

The CDR3 loop is CASSPPRGDHSGNTIYF. For the CDR3, the DNA is TGTGCCAGTAGTCCACCCAGGGGGGACCACTCTGGAAACACCATATATTTT. This chain links TRBV19 with TRBJ1-3; TRBD1 agrees at 7 bases. After removal of 5 bases from V and 0 bases from J, the junction contained 10 bases not matched to a gene. CDR1 LNHDA and CDR2 SQIVND come from the germline V gene (reference sequence). The CDR3 is 17 residues long. Full variable domain (missing parts from reference TRBV19 and TRBJ1-3): DGGITQSPKYLFRKEGQNVTLSCEQNLNHDAMYWYRQDPGQGLRLIYYSQIVNDFQKGDIAEGYSVSREKKESFPLTVTSAQKNPTAFYLCASSPPRGDHSGNTIYFGEGSWLTVV.

The chain joins TRBV9 to TRBJ1-4; possible D gene TRBD1, 5 bases. Per germline, CDR1 SGDLS and CDR2 YYNGEE. The V end lost 0 bases, the J end lost 6 bases, and 9 bases lay between the germline ends. This CDR3 comprises 14 residues. The CDR3, as DNA: TGTGCCAGCAGCGTAGATGGGGCAGATGAAAAACTGTTTTTT. The encoded protein is CASSVDGADEKLFF.

This chain links TRBV7-9 with TRBJ1-3, with unresolved D. In germline, CDR1 is SEHNR, CDR2 FQNEAQ (reference sequence). Trimming removed 1 base from V and 3 bases from J, with 10 bases in between. This CDR3 is 15 amino acids long. The CDR3 region has the DNA TGTGCCAGCAGCTTAGAAGTCGGGTTTGGAAACACCATATATTTT. This translates into CASSLEVGFGNTIYF.

This clone was counted a few times. This chain uses TRBV28 with TRBJ2-3; a weak D match, TRBD2 (6 bases). With 4 bases removed from V and 6 bases from J, the gap between germline ends came to 14 bases. Germline V gives CDR1 MDHEN, CDR2 SYDVKM. The CDR3 length is 14 residues. DNA for the CDR3: TGTGCCAGCAGTTCCTCTCCCCGGGGGGATACGCAGTATTTT. Encoded protein: CASSSSPRGDTQYF.

The rearrangement joins TRBV6-5 to TRBJ2-3, with D tentatively TRBD2 (7 bases). V was pared by 7 bases and J by 2 bases, with 16 bases between. Germline CDR1 is MNHEY and CDR2 is SVGAGI. The CDR3 covers 15 residues. CDR3 DNA sequence: TGTGCCAGCAAGAGAGCCGGGGGGCCCACAGATACGCAGTATTTT. Protein sequence: CASKRAGGPTDTQYF.

The rearrangement uses TRBV7-6 and TRBJ1-6; no clear D gene. Trimming pared 0 bases from V and 9 bases from J, leaving 3 bases between. Germline values: CDR1 SGHVS, CDR2 FNYEAQ. The CDR3 has 12 residues. The chain's CDR3 is CASSLAASPLHF. As DNA, the CDR3 is TGTGCCAGCAGCTTAGCGGCTTCACCCCTCCACTTT.

V usage is TRBV7-6 and J usage is TRBJ2-1; 11 bases align to TRBD2. In germline, CDR1 is SGHVS, CDR2 FNYEAQ. The CDR3 has 16 residues. V lost 6 bases, J lost 0 bases, and 4 bases stayed unmatched. Written as DNA, the CDR3 is TGTGCCAGCAGAAATAGCGGGAGGGGCTCCTACAATGAGCAGTTCTTC. Translating it yields CASRNSGRGSYNEQFF.

This chain joins TRBV2 and TRBJ1-5; D gene uncertain. This CDR3 contains 13 residues. The germline V and J ends were trimmed by 10 bases and 0 bases, with 10 bases remaining between them. Germline assignment: CDR1 SNHLY and CDR2 FYNNEI. The CDR3 DNA reads TGTGCCACCTCGGGGAATAGCAATCAGCCCCAGCATTTT. Translated, it gives CATSGNSNQPQHF.

The chain links TRBV7-6 to TRBJ2-5, with D maybe TRBD2 (7 bases). Germline-derived CDR1 and CDR2 are SGHVS and FNYEAQ. CDR3 length: 14 residues. Trimming removed 1 base at V and 4 bases at J, with 10 bases between. The CDR3 DNA reads TGTGCCAGCAGCTTAGTAGGGGGGGGAGAGACCCAGTACTTC. The encoded protein is CASSLVGGGETQYF.

This chain joins TRBV6-2 or TRBV6-3 and TRBJ2-3, with 7 bases identical to TRBD2. The J segment lost 6 bases and the V segment lost 4 bases, leaving 10 bases of the junction unmatched. The CDR3 is 15 residues long. Germline-derived CDR1 and CDR2 are MNHEY and SVGEGT. The CDR3: CASSSRDYPGDTQYF. CDR3 bases: TGTGCCAGCAGTTCCCGGGACTACCCCGGTGATACGCAGTATTTT.

The CDR3 here is CASSPARSEKLFF. Written as DNA, the CDR3 is TGTGCCAGCAGCCCGGCGAGGAGTGAAAAACTGTTTTTT. The genes are TRBV3-1 (or the pseudogene TRBV3-2) and TRBJ1-4; no definite D call. Germline lookup yields CDR1 LGHDT and CDR2 YNNKEL (reference sequence). The length of the CDR3 is 13 residues. Trimming took off 4 bases at V and 7 bases at J, with 10 bases between the two ends.

This clone appeared a few times. The chain joins TRBV30 to TRBJ1-1; 8 bases fit TRBD1. J gave up 0 bases and V 2 bases, and 26 bases lay outside the gene matches. CDR1 is GTSNPN, CDR2 SVGIG, per germline (reference sequence). This CDR3 spans 22 amino acids. CDR3 residues: CAWSPPRTGTVRGRVMNTEAFF. In nucleotides, the CDR3 is TGTGCCTGGAGTCCGCCTAGGACAGGGACCGTTAGGGGTAGAGTTATGAACACTGAAGCTTTCTTT. The whole variable domain, remainder taken from reference TRBV30 and TRBJ1-1, is SQTIHQWPATLVQPVGSPLSLECTVEGTSNPNLYWYRQAAGRGLQLLFYSVGIGQISSEVPQNLSASRPQDRQFILSSKKLLLSDSGFYLCAWSPPRTGTVRGRVMNTEAFFGQGTRLTVV.

As for this clone: At one end the junction does not follow the germline gene, possibly because of a read error. The rearrangement links TRBV14 to TRBJ2-7; TRBD1 matches 7 bases. The length of the CDR3 is 15 residues. Germline V CDR1 and CDR2: SGHDN, FVKESK. For the CDR3, the DNA is TGTGCCAGCAGCCAAGAACAGGGGTTCTCCCACGAGCAGTACTTC. It yields the protein CASSQEQGFSHEQYF.

The J gene is TRBJ2-1, the V gene TRBV9; a possible D gene is TRBD1 (6 bases). V lost 0 bases and J 3 bases, leaving 13 bases between the germline ends. CDR3 length: 16 amino acids. The V gene's germline CDR1 is SGDLS and CDR2 YYNGEE. CDR3 residues: CASSVVGRGGYNEQFF. CDR3 DNA sequence: TGTGCCAGCAGCGTAGTTGGGAGAGGGGGCTACAATGAGCAGTTCTTC.

The chain couples TRBV2 to TRBJ1-2; perhaps TRBD1 as D (6 bases). The CDR3 is made up of 13 amino acids. Between the trimmed V and J ends, which lost 8 bases and 3 bases, there was a span of 13 bases. The germline V gene has CDR1 SNHLY and CDR2 FYNNEI. In DNA form, the CDR3 reads TGTGCCAGCCCACAGGGAAGGGACTATGGCTACACCTTC. This sequence encodes CASPQGRDYGYTF.